Below, 32 T cell receptor beta chains from the same sample are listed, as sequenced in a study of blood T cell repertoires in COVID-19. Assay: immunoSEQ multiplex PCR; the TCRdb copy retains only in-frame clones and omits some. The table has roughly 140,000 clones, 70% to 90% seen once; the top ten hold 6.2%. Sample: PBMCs or T cells enriched from blood (not recorded which). These receptors all come from a woman aged 40 to 50 who had recovered from COVID-19.

The chain is built from TRBV11-3 and TRBJ1-1, with D hard to call. CDR1 is SGHNT and CDR2 is YENEEA in the germline V gene. The V end lost 3 bases, the J end lost 5 bases, and 10 bases lay between the germline ends. CDR3 size: 13 residues. The DNA for the CDR3 is TGTGCCAGCAGCTTTTGGGGAGGGACTGAAGCTTTCTTT. Its translation is CASSFWGGTEAFF.

This clone was counted a few times. This chain links TRBV7-9 with TRBJ2-5; the D gene is possibly TRBD1 (5 bases). V dropped 3 bases and J dropped 10 bases, with 15 bases sitting between them. From germline, CDR1 is SEHNR and CDR2 FQNEAQ (reference sequence). The CDR3 length is 13 residues. The CDR3 region is CASSFWLRVDQYF. In nucleotides, the CDR3 is TGTGCCAGCAGCTTTTGGCTCAGGGTGGACCAGTACTTC.

J is TRBJ1-2 and V is TRBV5-1; D is uncertain. Germline V gene sequence: CDR1 SGHRS, CDR2 YFSETQ. V lost 4 bases and J lost 2, with 12 bases in between. The CDR3 covers 14 residues. In DNA form, the CDR3 reads TGCGCCAGCAGCCCCCAGGTCTCGAACTATGGCTACACCTTC. Amino acid sequence: CASSPQVSNYGYTF.

The chain recombines TRBV5-1 with TRBJ1-1; 7 bases map to TRBD1. The CDR3 has 14 residues. Germline lookup yields CDR1 SGHRS and CDR2 YFSETQ. The V and J ends lost 0 bases and 7 bases, in that order; junction bases with no gene match: 6. The CDR3 loop is CASSLVGGGGEAFF. The CDR3 DNA reads as TGCGCCAGCAGCTTGGTAGGGGGCGGTGGTGAAGCTTTCTTT.

In this sample, this clone turned up once. The chain is built from TRBV6-1 and TRBJ1-5; D unresolved. The germline V gene encodes CDR1 MNHNS and CDR2 SASEGT. CDR3 length equals 18 residues. Trimming cost V 4 bases and J 2 bases, with 21 bases left between them. The CDR3, as DNA: TGTGCCAGCAGTGCCCGTTCCGGACGGACTTTTGGCAATCAGCCCCAGCATTTT. Translated: CASSARSGRTFGNQPQHF.

The chain carries TRBV21-1 and TRBJ1-2; the table calls TRBD1, which could not be checked here. TRBV21-1 is given as a pseudogene. The CDR3 runs to 14 residues. The CDR3 spells CASSKFSGLAGYTF. The DNA of the CDR3 is TGTGCCAGCAGCAAATTTTCAGGGTTGGCTGGCTACACCTTC.

This clone was seen just once. The chain carries TRBV2 and TRBJ2-3; tentatively, D is TRBD1 (5 bases). The CDR3 extends over 16 amino acids. From germline, CDR1 is SNHLY and CDR2 FYNNEI. V gave up 3 bases and J gave up 6 bases, with 19 bases separating them. Written as DNA, the CDR3 is TGTGCCAGCAGTGAGTGGGGCGGTCGCTCAGGGGATACGCAGTATTTT. Translation gives CASSEWGGRSGDTQYF.

The rearrangement joins TRBV6-5 to TRBJ1-2; weak D call: TRBD1 (5 bases). The CDR3 is 14 residues long. V lost 0 bases and J lost 6, with 11 bases in between. In germline, CDR1 is MNHEY, CDR2 SVGAGI. CDR3 residues: CASSYSGGFDGYTF. The DNA of the CDR3 is TGTGCCAGCAGTTACTCCGGGGGGTTCGATGGCTACACCTTC.

The genes are TRBV10-3 and TRBJ1-6, with D unclear. This CDR3 has 14 amino acids. Per the germline V gene, CDR1 is ENHRY and CDR2 is SYGVKD. V lost 11 bases and J lost 7, with 18 bases in between. CDR3 DNA: TGTGCCTCGAGGGCGAGTTTTGGCAATTCACCCCTCCACTTT. Translated, it gives CASRASFGNSPLHF.

CDR3 amino acids: CASRQGNTEAFF. The CDR3 DNA sequence: TGTGCCAGCAGGCAGGGGAACACTGAAGCTTTCTTT. The rearrangement uses TRBV12-3 or TRBV12-4 and TRBJ1-1; weak D call: TRBD1 (5 bases). This CDR3 region has 12 residues. Trimming stripped 6 bases from V and 1 base from J, with 6 bases between.

The chain employs TRBV7-8 and TRBJ1-5; maybe TRBD1 (5 bases). Trimming cost V 3 bases and J 2 bases, with 8 bases left between them. The CDR3 runs to 14 residues. Germline V gene data show CDR1 as SGHVS and CDR2 as FQNEAQ. CDR3 DNA: TGTGCCAGCAGCTTGGGAGGGGGCAATCAGCCCCAGCATTTT. Residues: CASSLGGGNQPQHF.

CDR3 sequence reads: CASSQESRRQEAFF. The CDR3 DNA reads as TGTGCCAGCAGCCAAGAAAGTAGGAGGCAGGAAGCTTTCTTT. This chain connects TRBV3-1 (or the pseudogene TRBV3-2) to TRBJ1-1; D not certain. The CDR3 spans 14 residues. Between the trimmed V and J ends, which lost 0 bases and 8 bases, there was a span of 13 bases. In germline, CDR1 is LGHDT, CDR2 YNNKEL (reference sequence).

V and J are TRBV7-8 and TRBJ1-1; D is uncertain. The CDR3 has 14 residues. Germline V gives CDR1 SGHVS, CDR2 FQNEAQ. V lost 3 bases and J lost 0, with 8 bases in between. The CDR3 DNA sequence: TGTGCCAGCAGCTTTAGTTCCGTGAACACTGAAGCTTTCTTT. The encoded protein is CASSFSSVNTEAFF. The entire variable domain, with the rest obtained from reference TRBV7-8 and TRBJ1-1, is as follows: GAGVSQSPRYKVAKRGQDVALRCDPISGHVSLFWYQQALGQGPEFLTYFQNEAQLDKSGLPSDRFFAERPEGSVSTLKIQRTQQEDSAVYLCASSFSSVNTEAFFGQGTRLTVV.

This chain uses TRBV27 with TRBJ2-7, with TRBD2 identical over 9 bases. V was pared by 0 bases and J by 2 bases, with 8 bases of the junction left unmatched. Germline loops: CDR1 MNHEY, CDR2 SMNVEV (reference sequence). This CDR3 region has 17 residues. In nucleotides, the CDR3 is TGTGCCAGCAGTTTATCGGTCCGACTAGCGGAGGCCTACGAGCAGTACTTC. It specifies CASSLSVRLAEAYEQYF.

CDR3 loop: CASSPTCGQYNSPLHF. The CDR3 coding sequence is TGTGCCAGCAGCCCCACCTGCGGGCAGTATAATTCACCCCTCCACTTT. The J gene is TRBJ1-6, the V gene TRBV21-1. TRBV21-1 is noted as a pseudogene. This CDR3 spans 16 amino acids.

The chain uses TRBV19 and TRBJ2-7; D gene ambiguous. CDR1 LNHDA and CDR2 SQIVND come from the germline V gene (reference sequence). The CDR3 runs to 14 residues. The germline V and J ends were trimmed by 3 bases and 0 bases, with 9 bases remaining between them. The CDR3 bases are TGTGCCAGTAGTATCCGCTGGAGCTCCTACGAGCAGTACTTC. It is translated as CASSIRWSSYEQYF. Full variable domain (missing parts from reference TRBV19 and TRBJ2-7): DGGITQSPKYLFRKEGQNVTLSCEQNLNHDAMYWYRQDPGQGLRLIYYSQIVNDFQKGDIAEGYSVSREKKESFPLTVTSAQKNPTAFYLCASSIRWSSYEQYFGPGTRLTVT.

This chain joins TRBV27 and TRBJ1-6; 10 nucleotides align to TRBD1. The CDR3 contains 16 residues. Germline V gene sequence: CDR1 MNHEY, CDR2 SMNVEV (reference sequence). Trimming took 5 bases from V and 6 from J; bases not matched to a gene: 7. The CDR3 region has the DNA TGTGCCAGCAGTGCCTCGACAGGGGGCTTTAATTCACCCCTCCACTTT. Amino acid sequence: CASSASTGGFNSPLHF.

This clone was observed a single time. CDR3 coding DNA: TGTGCCAGCAGCTTAAGTTCCGGGAACACTGAAGCTTTCTTT. Translation gives CASSLSSGNTEAFF. The chain recombines TRBV7-6 with TRBJ1-1; no definite D call. Per the germline V gene, CDR1 is SGHVS and CDR2 is FNYEAQ. V was clipped by 2 bases and J by 1 base, with 8 bases between them. The CDR3 totals 14 residues.

The CDR3 nucleotides read TGTGCCAGCAGCCAAGAAACAGGATTTAACGAGCAGTACTTC. Its protein product is CASSQETGFNEQYF. The gene calls are TRBV4-2 and TRBJ2-7, with D tentatively TRBD1 (5 bases). From germline, CDR1 is LGHNA and CDR2 YNFKEQ. Deletions cut 0 bases from V and 5 bases from J, with 11 bases between. The CDR3 is made up of 14 amino acids.

This chain uses TRBV5-1 with TRBJ1-6, with 8 nucleotides matching TRBD1. The CDR3 length is 15 residues. CDR1 SGHRS and CDR2 YFSETQ come from the germline V gene. V shed 6 bases and J 8 bases; nucleotides not matched to a gene: 10. The DNA of the CDR3 is TGCGCCAGCAACGCTAGGGGGACAGGAGATTCACCCCTCCACTTT. Translating gives CASNARGTGDSPLHF.

This chain uses TRBV15 with TRBJ2-7, with TRBD2 identical over 8 bases. V lost 7 bases and J lost 2; bases outside the gene matches: 10. CDR3 length: 15 residues. Germline CDR1 is LNHNV and CDR2 is YYDKDF (reference sequence). CDR3 in amino acids: CATTPGREATYEQYF. CDR3 DNA: TGTGCCACCACACCTGGGCGGGAGGCGACCTACGAGCAGTACTTC.

The rearrangement uses TRBV9 and TRBJ1-5; no clear D gene. CDR1 and CDR2 (germline): SGDLS, YYNGEE. V lost 0 bases, J lost 6 bases, and 7 bases lay in between. This CDR3 has 13 amino acids. The CDR3 spells CASSVDGTQPQHF. Written as DNA, the CDR3 is TGTGCCAGCAGCGTAGATGGCACTCAGCCCCAGCATTTT. The full variable domain, rest sourced from reference TRBV9 and TRBJ1-5, is DSGVTQTPKHLITATGQRVTLRCSPRSGDLSVYWYQQSLDQGLQFLIQYYNGEERAKGNILERFSAQQFPDLHSELNLSSLELGDSALYFCASSVDGTQPQHFGDGTRLSIL.

This sequence joins TRBV12-2 and TRBJ1-1; the listed D gene, TRBD1, was not tested against the DNA. TRBV12-2 counts as a pseudogene. The CDR3 covers 20 residues. The CDR3 loop is CASRLAQTGGALGMNTEAFF. The CDR3 region has the DNA TGTGCAAGTCGCTTAGCGCAGACAGGGGGCGCTTTGGGAATGAACACTGAAGCTTTCTTT.

The chain combines TRBV2 with TRBJ2-7, with 12 nucleotides matching TRBD2. Germline CDR1 and CDR2: SNHLY and FYNNEI. Germline trimming cut 4 bases from V and 3 bases from J; bases unmatched to any gene: 1. The CDR3 runs 14 residues. CDR3 sequence (DNA): TGTGCCAGCAGTGGGACTAGCGGGGTCTACGAGCAGTACTTC. This codes for CASSGTSGVYEQYF.

V gene TRBV7-9 combines with J gene TRBJ2-1; tentative D call: TRBD2 (6 bases). Germline-derived CDR1 and CDR2 are SEHNR and FQNEAQ (reference sequence). This CDR3 has 14 residues. Deletions cut 5 bases from V and 8 bases from J, with 16 bases between. Written as DNA, the CDR3 is TGTGCCAGCAGCGCCAGACTAGATCCCCATGAGCAGTTCTTC. It encodes CASSARLDPHEQFF.

The genes are TRBV2 and TRBJ2-1, with 9 bases aligning to TRBD1. Germline-derived CDR1 and CDR2 are SNHLY and FYNNEI. V was clipped by 10 bases and J by 3 bases; unmatched bases: 10. The CDR3 has 15 amino acids. CDR3 DNA: TGTGCCACTATTACCGGGACAGGGAACTACAATGAGCAGTTCTTC. This translates into CATITGTGNYNEQFF.

This clone has only a few counts. Other DNA sequences within the sample encode an identical CDR3. The chain recombines TRBV29-1 with TRBJ1-2; D might be TRBD1 (5 bases). The V gene lost 4 bases and the J gene lost 3 bases, with 12 bases spanning the gap. Germline V lookup: CDR1 SQVTM, CDR2 ANQGSEA. CDR3 length: 13 amino acids. The CDR3: CSVGLGGDYGYTF. DNA for the CDR3: TGCAGCGTTGGACTGGGAGGGGACTATGGCTACACCTTC.

This clone came up a few times. The J gene is TRBJ2-3, the V gene TRBV7-9; 9 positions match TRBD2. The CDR3 sequence is 14 residues long. Germline loops: CDR1 SEHNR, CDR2 FQNEAQ (reference sequence). V shed 5 bases and J 8 bases; nucleotides not matched to a gene: 8. CDR3 DNA: TGTGCCAGCAGCCATAGCGGGAGTCGCGGTACGCAGTATTTT. Translating it yields CASSHSGSRGTQYF.

The chain recombines TRBV5-6 with TRBJ2-7; 9 nucleotides align to TRBD1. V trimming: 6 bases; J trimming: 7 bases; junction bases outside the gene matches: 11. The CDR3 is made up of 14 amino acids. Germline values: CDR1 SGHDT, CDR2 YYEEEE. CDR3: CASTLIQGAGEQYF. The CDR3 nucleotides are TGTGCCAGCACCCTAATACAGGGGGCTGGGGAGCAGTACTTC.

V is TRBV27 and J is TRBJ2-7, with 11 bases identical to TRBD2. The CDR3 is made up of 16 amino acids. With 6 bases clipped from V and 7 bases from J, the junction kept 14 bases outside the gene matches. Germline CDR1 and CDR2: MNHEY and SMNVEV (reference sequence). The CDR3 DNA is TGTGCCAGCAGCCTAACTAGCGGGAGCCCCCTCGGGGAGCAGTACTTC. Its translation: CASSLTSGSPLGEQYF.

J is TRBJ2-3 and V is TRBV28, with TRBD2 identical over 12 bases. This CDR3 is 17 amino acids long. Germline CDR1 and CDR2: MDHEN and SYDVKM. J lost 7 bases, V lost 4 bases, and 12 bases had no gene match. The CDR3 spells CASSSRASGRAQYTQYF. In DNA, the CDR3 is TGTGCCAGCAGTTCCCGTGCTAGCGGGAGGGCCCAATATACGCAGTATTTT.

V is TRBV12-3 or TRBV12-4 and J is TRBJ2-1; perhaps TRBD1 as D (6 bases). V lost 1 base and J 10 bases, leaving 8 bases between the germline ends. The CDR3 contains 12 residues. The CDR3 loop is CASSLVQGEQFF. CDR3 nucleotide sequence: TGTGCCAGCAGTTTAGTACAGGGCGAGCAGTTCTTC.